These 26 T cell receptor beta chains came from one sample sequenced in a study of PD-L1 blockade in urothelial cancer. Here immunoSEQ multiplex PCR was the method, and the copy in TCRdb shows in-frame clones only, minus some. The data show under 55,000 clones, around 84% seen once. As for time point: pretreatment peripheral blood. This specimen consisted of PBMCs, obtained around atezolizumab (anti-PD-L1) treatment. The receptor source for this set is a man in his 70s with urothelial cancer.

This chain connects TRBV7-2 to TRBJ1-2; 7 bases are shared with TRBD1. The CDR3 length is 16 residues. V was pared by 5 bases and J by 0 bases, with 9 bases of the junction left unmatched. CDR1 is SGHTA, CDR2 FQGNSA, per germline. The CDR3 loop is CASSPLGDSPNYGYTF. The CDR3 coding sequence is TGTGCCAGCAGCCCTTTAGGGGACAGTCCTAACTATGGCTACACCTTC.

The chain is built from TRBV6-5 and TRBJ2-7; 7 bases align to TRBD1. The CDR3 is 15 residues long. J was trimmed by 0 bases and V by 5 bases; bases with no gene match: 7. Germline V gene lookup returns CDR1 MNHEY and CDR2 SVGAGI. The CDR3 coding sequence is TGTGCCAGCAGTCGTACAGGGGTGAGCTCCTACGAGCAGTACTTC. It encodes CASSRTGVSSYEQYF.

This chain connects TRBV28 to TRBJ2-7, with 7 bases fitting TRBD1. Per the germline V gene, CDR1 is MDHEN and CDR2 is SYDVKM. This CDR3 spans 14 amino acids. The V gene end was trimmed by 5 bases and the J gene end by 5 bases; junction bases not matched to a gene: 9. CDR3 bases: TGTGCCAGCAGTCCCCGGACAGGTTACCACGAGCAGTACTTC. Amino acid sequence: CASSPRTGYHEQYF.

The genes are TRBV11-1 and TRBJ1-4, with D possibly TRBD1 on 5 matching bases. The CDR3 is 15 residues long. Germline values: CDR1 SGHAT, CDR2 FQDESV (reference sequence). V was trimmed by 5 bases and J by 8 bases, leaving 18 bases between them. CDR3 loop: CASSPPSLGGEKLFF. The CDR3 DNA reads as TGTGCCAGCAGCCCACCGAGTTTGGGGGGGGAAAAACTGTTTTTT. Complete variable domain (other parts from reference TRBV11-1 and TRBJ1-4): EAEVAQSPRYKITEKSQAVAFWCDPISGHATLYWYRQILGQGPELLVQFQDESVVDDSQLPKDRFSAERLKGVDSTLKIQPAELGDSAMYLCASSPPSLGGEKLFFGSGTQLSVL.

The chain couples TRBV18 to TRBJ2-3; 10 bases match TRBD1. Germline trimming cut 0 bases from V and 6 bases from J; bases unmatched to any gene: 9. This CDR3 has 17 residues. Germline V CDR1 and CDR2: KGHSH, LQKENI. DNA of the CDR3: TGTGCCAGCTCACCACCAAACGGACAGGGGGAGGTGGATACGCAGTATTTT. Its translation is CASSPPNGQGEVDTQYF.

The chain links TRBV15 to TRBJ2-7, with D possibly TRBD2 on 6 matching bases. The CDR3 contains 12 residues. Trimming took 5 bases from V and 12 from J, leaving 17 bases between them. From germline, CDR1 is LNHNV and CDR2 YYDKDF (reference sequence). CDR3 sequence (DNA): TGTGCCACCAGCCCCCGGGACTCGCAGAGGTACTTC. Encoded protein: CATSPRDSQRYF.

The sample holds one count of this clone. The rearrangement links TRBV5-1 to TRBJ2-3, with a tentative D call TRBD2 (5 bases). This CDR3 is built from 15 residues. The V end was cut by 7 bases, the J end by 1 base, with 16 bases between. Germline CDR1 reads SGHRS; CDR2 reads YFSETQ. The CDR3 reads CASEEAPGGTDTQYF. In DNA form, the CDR3 reads TGCGCCAGCGAGGAGGCCCCTGGTGGCACAGATACGCAGTATTTT.

The rearrangement uses TRBV28 and TRBJ2-1, with a possible D match to TRBD2 (5 bases). Trimming stripped 5 bases from V and 8 bases from J, with 16 bases between. In germline, CDR1 is MDHEN, CDR2 SYDVKM. The CDR3 covers 14 residues. This chain's CDR3 is CASSTNEGADEQFF. The CDR3 DNA sequence: TGTGCCAGCAGTACCAATGAGGGAGCAGATGAGCAGTTCTTC. Drawing the rest from reference TRBV28 and TRBJ2-1, the complete variable domain is DVKVTQSSRYLVKRTGEKVFLECVQDMDHENMFWYRQDPGLGLRLIYFSYDVKMKEKGDIPEGYSVSREKKERFSLILESASTNQTSMYLCASSTNEGADEQFFGPGTRLTVL.

This sequence joins TRBV2 and TRBJ2-5, with 7 bases matching TRBD1. The CDR3 runs to 16 residues. V trimming: 4 bases; J trimming: 2 bases; junction bases outside the gene matches: 10. Germline lookup yields CDR1 SNHLY and CDR2 FYNNEI. The CDR3 coding sequence is TGTGCCAGCAGTGTAGGGGAGAGGGGGCCACAAGAGACCCAGTACTTC. Protein product: CASSVGERGPQETQYF.

The V and J genes are TRBV19 and TRBJ1-1; D gene uncertain. Germline lookup yields CDR1 LNHDA and CDR2 SQIVND (reference sequence). This CDR3 comprises 17 residues. Trimming removed 8 bases at V and 6 bases at J, with 28 bases between. The CDR3 protein is CASLKGSTRAWEAEAFF. The CDR3 DNA sequence: TGTGCCAGTCTGAAAGGTAGTACGCGCGCTTGGGAGGCTGAAGCTTTCTTT. The complete variable domain, with remaining parts taken from reference TRBV19 and TRBJ1-1, reads DGGITQSPKYLFRKEGQNVTLSCEQNLNHDAMYWYRQDPGQGLRLIYYSQIVNDFQKGDIAEGYSVSREKKESFPLTVTSAQKNPTAFYLCASLKGSTRAWEAEAFFGQGTRLTVV.

This sequence joins TRBV7-2 and TRBJ1-1, with D possibly being TRBD1 (6 bases). Germline V gene sequence: CDR1 SGHTA, CDR2 FQGNSA. There are 14 residues in the CDR3. Trimming pared 4 bases from V and 6 bases from J, leaving 15 bases between. DNA of the CDR3: TGTGCCAGCAGCTCACAACGGGGGGCAGCTGAAGCTTTCTTT. Its protein is CASSSQRGAAEAFF.

V gene TRBV4-3 combines with J gene TRBJ2-7, with 11 bases that match TRBD2. CDR1 LGHNA and CDR2 YSLEER come from the germline V gene. This CDR3 region has 14 residues. V gave up 0 bases and J gave up 6 bases; unmatched junction bases: 1. The CDR3 nucleotides are TGCGCCAGCAGCCAAGACCTAGCGGGAGGCGAGCAGTACTTC. The encoded protein is CASSQDLAGGEQYF.

The chain has TRBV7-3 and TRBJ2-3; D possibly corresponds to TRBD2 (6 bases). V was shortened by 4 bases and J by 2 bases, with 10 bases between the two germline ends. Germline CDR1 reads SGHTA; CDR2 reads FQGTGA. The CDR3 is made up of 14 amino acids. CDR3 coding DNA: TGTGCCAGCAGCTCGGCGGGGCTCACAGATACGCAGTATTTT. It translates to CASSSAGLTDTQYF.

The chain carries TRBV7-2 and TRBJ2-3, with 14 bases lining up with TRBD2. The CDR3 consists of 16 residues. CDR1 and CDR2 from the germline V gene are SGHTA and FQGNSA. With V trimmed by 5 bases and J by 5 bases, 6 bases remained unmatched. For the CDR3, the DNA is TGTGCCAGCAGCCAGACTAGCGGGGGGGCAGGAGATACGCAGTATTTT. It specifies CASSQTSGGAGDTQYF.

The chain links TRBV7-9 to TRBJ1-3; possible D gene TRBD1, 6 bases. CDR3 length equals 17 residues. Germline V gene lookup returns CDR1 SEHNR and CDR2 FQNEAQ (reference sequence). The ends were cut back, 1 base at V and 0 bases at J, with 13 bases in the middle. The CDR3 sequence: CASSLDTGWRSGNTIYF. Written as DNA, the CDR3 is TGTGCCAGCAGCTTAGATACAGGGTGGCGCTCTGGAAACACCATATATTTT. The full variable domain, completed using reference TRBV7-9 and TRBJ1-3, is DTGVSQNPRHKITKRGQNVTFRCDPISEHNRLYWYRQTLGQGPEFLTYFQNEAQLEKSRLLSDRFSAERPKGSFSTLEIQRTEQGDSAMYLCASSLDTGWRSGNTIYFGEGSWLTVV.

The V gene is TRBV7-9, the J gene TRBJ1-4; a weak D match, TRBD1 (5 bases). The CDR3 is 15 amino acids. V shed 1 base and J shed 0 bases, with 6 bases lying between them. The germline gives CDR1 SEHNR, CDR2 FQNEAQ (reference sequence). The CDR3 loop reads CASSLGQTTNEKLFF. Here the CDR3 DNA reads TGTGCCAGCAGCTTAGGACAGACAACTAATGAAAAACTGTTTTTT.

Turning to this clone: No DNA is shown, since the ends of the CDR3 on it are uncertain; the CDR3 is the one TCRdb lists. The rearrangement joins TRBV5-1 to TRBJ2-1; the D call in the table, TRBD1, was not verified against the DNA. The CDR3 numbers 14 amino acids, ends counted. Per the germline V gene, CDR1 is SGHRS and CDR2 is YFSETQ. This CDR3 reads CASSFGTGIMVLFF.

The chain couples TRBV7-2 to TRBJ1-5; TRBD1 matches 11 bases. CDR3 length equals 15 residues. The germline V gene has CDR1 SGHTA and CDR2 FQGNSA. The V and J ends lost 5 bases and 7 bases, in that order; junction bases with no gene match: 7. The DNA for the CDR3 is TGTGCCAGCAGCCACGGGACAGGGGGACGCCAGCCCCAGCATTTT. It encodes CASSHGTGGRQPQHF. Filled out from reference TRBV7-2 and TRBJ1-5, the complete variable domain reads GAGVSQSPSNKVTEKGKDVELRCDPISGHTALYWYRQSLGQGLEFLIYFQGNSAPDKSGLPSDRFSAERTGGSVSTLTIQRTQQEDSAVYLCASSHGTGGRQPQHFGDGTRLSIL.

The chain is built from TRBV5-4 and TRBJ2-2, with TRBD1 matching over 8 bases. Per germline, CDR1 SGHNT and CDR2 YYREEE (reference sequence). The trim removed 7 bases at V and 1 base at J, leaving 6 bases unmatched. This CDR3 contains 15 residues. The CDR3 here is CASGGTGENTGELFF. CDR3 nucleotide sequence: TGTGCCAGCGGAGGGACAGGAGAGAACACCGGGGAGCTGTTTTTT. Full variable domain (missing parts from reference TRBV5-4 and TRBJ2-2): ETGVTQSPTHLIKTRGQQVTLRCSSQSGHNTVSWYQQALGQGPQFIFQYYREEENGRGNFPPRFSGLQFPNYSSELNVNALELDDSALYLCASGGTGENTGELFFGEGSRLTVL.

This clone was observed once. The chain employs TRBV19 and TRBJ2-7; TRBD1 aligns across 8 bases. The V gene end was trimmed by 9 bases and the J gene end by 2 bases; junction bases not matched to a gene: 12. The CDR3 has 15 amino acids. The germline gives CDR1 LNHDA, CDR2 SQIVND (reference sequence). In DNA, the CDR3 is TGTGCCAGCCAGTACGGGACAGGCCCCCCCTACGAGCAGTACTTC. Its translation is CASQYGTGPPYEQYF.

V usage is TRBV5-1 and J usage is TRBJ1-3; unclear D gene. CDR3 length: 15 residues. Trimming removed 1 base at V and 0 bases at J, with 8 bases between. Germline CDR1 is SGHRS and CDR2 is YFSETQ. The CDR3 coding sequence is TGCGCCAGCAGCTTGAGCACGAGCTCTGGAAACACCATATATTTT. It is translated as CASSLSTSSGNTIYF. Combining the CDR3 with reference TRBV5-1 and TRBJ1-3 gives the whole variable domain KAGVTQTPRYLIKTRGQQVTLSCSPISGHRSVSWYQQTPGQGLQFLFEYFSETQRNKGNFPGRFSGRQFSNSRSEMNVSTLELGDSALYLCASSLSTSSGNTIYFGEGSWLTVV.

The V and J genes are TRBV28 and TRBJ2-3; 11 bases are a match to TRBD2. The CDR3 has 16 residues. The V segment lost 5 bases and the J segment 4 bases; nucleotides outside the gene matches: 8. Germline loops: CDR1 MDHEN, CDR2 SYDVKM. The CDR3 loop reads CASSPTLAGVADTQYF. For the CDR3, the DNA is TGTGCCAGCAGTCCGACACTAGCGGGAGTCGCAGATACGCAGTATTTT.

This sequence joins TRBV7-9 and TRBJ2-1, with TRBD2 identical over 8 bases. J was trimmed by 6 bases and V by 6 bases; bases with no gene match: 10. The V gene's germline CDR1 is SEHNR and CDR2 FQNEAQ (reference sequence). The CDR3 has 15 residues. CDR3 bases: TGTGCCAGCAGTCAGTCCGGGGGGGTGGCCAATGAGCAGTTCTTC. Translation: CASSQSGGVANEQFF. The full variable domain, in which reference TRBV7-9 and TRBJ2-1 provide the parts outside the CDR3, is DTGVSQNPRHKITKRGQNVTFRCDPISEHNRLYWYRQTLGQGPEFLTYFQNEAQLEKSRLLSDRFSAERPKGSFSTLEIQRTEQGDSAMYLCASSQSGGVANEQFFGPGTRLTVL.

This chain joins TRBV28 and TRBJ2-7; a possible D gene is TRBD1 (5 bases). The CDR3 length is 14 residues. The V gene's germline CDR1 is MDHEN and CDR2 SYDVKM. V was pared by 3 bases and J by 8 bases, with 17 bases between. The CDR3: CASSFGPGPLKQYF. CDR3 DNA sequence: TGTGCCAGCAGTTTTGGGCCAGGGCCTTTGAAGCAGTACTTC.

V and J are TRBV6-1 and TRBJ2-1, with 7 positions matching TRBD1. The J segment lost 4 bases and the V segment lost 7 bases, leaving 4 bases of the junction unmatched. Germline lookup yields CDR1 MNHNS and CDR2 SASEGT. The CDR3 has 13 residues. The CDR3 DNA is TGTGCCAGCAAGGGACAGCCTTACAATGAGCAGTTCTTC. Translated, it gives CASKGQPYNEQFF.

The chain couples TRBV25-1 to TRBJ2-6, with TRBD2 as a possible D gene (6 bases). From germline, CDR1 is MGHDK and CDR2 SYGVNS. The CDR3 covers 15 residues. The V and J ends lost 4 bases and 3 bases respectively, with 10 bases between them. CDR3 residues: CASSVAGSGANVLTF. In DNA form, the CDR3 reads TGTGCCAGCAGTGTTGCCGGGAGTGGGGCCAACGTCCTGACTTTC.